The 30 T cell receptor beta chains reported below all come from one sample, sequenced in a study of T-cell reconstitution after alpha-beta-depleted transplantation in children. Researchers prepared the TCRbeta library using unique molecular identifiers, the study reports. Each CDR3 protein gets one entry after TCRdb re-called the PCR reads with MiXCR. The sample records around 670,000 distinct CDR3 sequences, around 13% being singletons. This material consisted of PBMCs, taken before TCRalphabeta/CD19-depleted stem cell transplant. All receptors derive from a girl aged 2-10 years with congenital amegakaryocytic thrombocytopenia, due to receive a stem cell transplant.

The chain is built from TRBV12-3 or TRBV12-4 and TRBJ2-2, with 9 bases lining up with TRBD1. Losses at the gene ends were 6 bases for V and 2 bases for J; bases not matched to a gene: 7. The CDR3 runs to 16 residues. The DNA for the CDR3 is TGTGCCAGCAGACCGGGACAGGGAGTTAACACCGGGGAGCTGTTTTTT. Its protein product is CASRPGQGVNTGELFF.

The chain joins TRBV4-1 to TRBJ2-5; 7 positions match TRBD2. This CDR3 comprises 17 residues. The J segment lost 2 bases and the V segment lost 4 bases, leaving 13 bases of the junction unmatched. Looked up from germline, CDR1 is MGHRA and CDR2 is YSYEKL. The CDR3 coding sequence is TGCGCCAGCAGCCTCCTCAGCACGGCTAGCGGACAAGAGACCCAGTACTTC. It encodes CASSLLSTASGQETQYF.

The sample holds a few counts of this clonotype. The genes are TRBV5-6 and TRBJ2-3; D not resolved. The ends were cut back, 1 base at V and 2 bases at J, with 14 bases in the middle. The CDR3 is made up of 16 amino acids. The germline gives CDR1 SGHDT, CDR2 YYEEEE. CDR3 in DNA: TGTGCCAGCAGCTTGAGTTTTCTGGTCTACACAGATACGCAGTATTTT. Encoded protein: CASSLSFLVYTDTQYF. Together with reference TRBV5-6 and TRBJ2-3, the CDR3 gives the full variable domain: DAGVTQSPTHLIKTRGQQVTLRCSPKSGHDTVSWYQQALGQGPQFIFQYYEEEERQRGNFPDRFSGHQFPNYSSELNVNALLLGDSALYLCASSLSFLVYTDTQYFGPGTRLTVL.

The V gene is TRBV7-9, the J gene TRBJ1-1; D gene uncertain. V was clipped by 3 bases and J by 5 bases, with 13 bases between them. Germline loops: CDR1 SEHNR, CDR2 FQNEAQ (reference sequence). The CDR3 has 14 residues. The CDR3, as DNA: TGTGCCAGCAGCTTGGGAGGTGGGTTGACTGAAGCTTTCTTT. Protein product: CASSLGGGLTEAFF. Drawing the rest from reference TRBV7-9 and TRBJ1-1, the complete variable domain is DTGVSQNPRHKITKRGQNVTFRCDPISEHNRLYWYRQTLGQGPEFLTYFQNEAQLEKSRLLSDRFSAERPKGSFSTLEIQRTEQGDSAMYLCASSLGGGLTEAFFGQGTRLTVV.

In its sample, this clonotype was seen many times. The chain joins TRBV7-6 to TRBJ2-5; TRBD2 matches at 13 bases. CDR1 and CDR2 from the germline V gene are SGHVS and FNYEAQ. The CDR3 is 17 amino acids. Trimming removed 2 bases from V and 5 bases from J; junction bases left unmatched: 8. This CDR3 is CASSLKTSGRLKETQYF. CDR3 nucleotides: TGTGCCAGCAGCTTAAAGACTAGCGGGAGGTTAAAGGAGACCCAGTACTTC.

This clonotype was counted a few times. This chain uses TRBV10-2 with TRBJ2-7, with TRBD1 matching 8 bases. The ends lost 4 bases at V and 0 bases at J; junction bases unmatched: 2. Germline loops: CDR1 WSHSY, CDR2 SAAADI. This CDR3 contains 14 residues. CDR3 DNA: TGCGCCAGCAGTGTGGGACAGGTCTCCTACGAGCAGTACTTC. Its protein is CASSVGQVSYEQYF.

V gene TRBV5-1 combines with J gene TRBJ2-1; D is perhaps TRBD2 (6 bases). The CDR3 contains 13 residues. Deletions cut 4 bases from V and 9 bases from J, with 14 bases between. CDR1 and CDR2 from the germline V gene are SGHRS and YFSETQ. The DNA for the CDR3 is TGCGCCAGCAGCATGGTTTTGGGGGGTGAGCAGTTCTTC. Translating it yields CASSMVLGGEQFF.

This clonotype was observed many times. The genes are TRBV20-1 and TRBJ1-4; a possible D gene is TRBD1 (6 bases). Between the trimmed V and J ends, which lost 4 bases and 4 bases, there was a span of 13 bases. The length of the CDR3 is 14 residues. The germline V gene has CDR1 DFQATT and CDR2 SNEGSKA (reference sequence). CDR3 DNA: TGCAGTGCTATAGCCGGGGGCGTTAATGAAAAACTGTTTTTT. Its translation: CSAIAGGVNEKLFF.

This clonotype was seen ten or more times. This rearrangement joins TRBV5-1 to TRBJ2-7; D is undetermined. Germline V gene lookup returns CDR1 SGHRS and CDR2 YFSETQ. The CDR3 runs 16 residues. Trimming removed 4 bases from V and 1 base from J, with 18 bases in between. This chain's CDR3 is CASSGNAPPSSYEQYF. The CDR3 DNA is TGCGCCAGCAGCGGCAACGCTCCCCCTTCTTCCTACGAGCAGTACTTC. Full variable domain (outside the CDR3, taken from reference TRBV5-1 and TRBJ2-7): KAGVTQTPRYLIKTRGQQVTLSCSPISGHRSVSWYQQTPGQGLQFLFEYFSETQRNKGNFPGRFSGRQFSNSRSEMNVSTLELGDSALYLCASSGNAPPSSYEQYFGPGTRLTVT.

This clonotype was detected ten times or more. J is TRBJ1-2 and V is TRBV7-2, with D unresolved. Trimming left V 5 bases short and J 6 bases short, with 16 bases between. The CDR3 contains 14 residues. Germline-derived CDR1 and CDR2 are SGHTA and FQGNSA. For the CDR3, the DNA is TGTGCCAGCAGCCCGTACGGGTCCCAAAATGGCTACACCTTC. Its protein is CASSPYGSQNGYTF.

This clonotype came up many times. The chain couples TRBV9 to TRBJ2-1, with TRBD2 matching over 13 bases. The CDR3 length is 16 residues. Germline V gene data show CDR1 as SGDLS and CDR2 as YYNGEE. After removal of 3 bases from V and 6 bases from J, the junction contained 6 bases not matched to a gene. This CDR3 reads CASSAGLAGAGNEQFF. CDR3 DNA: TGTGCCAGCAGCGCAGGACTAGCGGGAGCAGGCAATGAGCAGTTCTTC.

This sequence joins TRBV12-3 or TRBV12-4 and TRBJ2-5, with TRBD1 identical over 7 bases. The CDR3 contains 13 residues. In DNA, the CDR3 is TGTGTCTCGAAAAGGACAGGAAGGGAGACCCAGTACTTC. It specifies CVSKRTGRETQYF.

The chain is built from TRBV4-1 and TRBJ2-5; D is unclear. The V end lost 0 bases, the J end lost 3 bases, and 8 bases lay between the germline ends. CDR3 length: 14 residues. The germline V gene encodes CDR1 MGHRA and CDR2 YSYEKL. CDR3 loop: CASSQDPAEETQYF. CDR3 coding DNA: TGCGCCAGCAGCCAAGATCCAGCAGAAGAGACCCAGTACTTC.

This clonotype was picked up a small number of times. The chain carries TRBV7-9 and TRBJ2-1; perhaps TRBD1 as D (5 bases). V was pared by 1 base and J by 9 bases, with 10 bases between. Germline loops: CDR1 SEHNR, CDR2 FQNEAQ (reference sequence). The CDR3 runs 13 residues. DNA for the CDR3: TGTGCCAGCAGCTTAGGGGGCTTTGGTGAGCAGTTCTTC. Protein sequence: CASSLGGFGEQFF.

The rearrangement links TRBV3-1 to TRBJ1-3; D gene uncertain. There are 17 residues in the CDR3. Germline V gene lookup returns CDR1 LGHDT and CDR2 YNNKEL (reference sequence). Deletions cut 3 bases from V and 0 bases from J, with 15 bases between. CDR3 in DNA: TGTGCCAGCAGCCACAAGGCCCGGTCCAGCTCTGGAAACACCATATATTTT. Translated, it gives CASSHKARSSSGNTIYF.

V and J are TRBV5-1 and TRBJ2-1; 11 positions agree with TRBD2. J gave up 9 bases and V 4 bases, and 9 bases lay outside the gene matches. The CDR3 totals 15 residues. Germline V gives CDR1 SGHRS, CDR2 YFSETQ. This chain's CDR3 is CASSPGTSGGIEQFF. The CDR3 DNA reads TGCGCCAGCAGCCCGGGGACTAGCGGAGGCATTGAGCAGTTCTTC.

This clonotype was seen once. The genes are TRBV5-1 and TRBJ2-1; 9 bases agree with TRBD2. Trimming cost V 1 base and J 5 bases; bases outside gene matches: 10. CDR1 and CDR2 (germline): SGHRS, YFSETQ. This CDR3 contains 17 residues. The CDR3 nucleotides are TGCGCCAGCAGCTTGCCCCGCGGGAGGGCCGGGAACAATGAGCAGTTCTTC. Its translation is CASSLPRGRAGNNEQFF. Full variable domain (remainder filled in from reference TRBV5-1 and TRBJ2-1): KAGVTQTPRYLIKTRGQQVTLSCSPISGHRSVSWYQQTPGQGLQFLFEYFSETQRNKGNFPGRFSGRQFSNSRSEMNVSTLELGDSALYLCASSLPRGRAGNNEQFFGPGTRLTVL.

This clonotype was seen many times. This chain links TRBV9 with TRBJ2-2; 11 nucleotides match TRBD2. J was trimmed by 5 bases and V by 3 bases; bases with no gene match: 15. The CDR3 has 19 amino acids. Germline V gives CDR1 SGDLS, CDR2 YYNGEE. CDR3: CASSDGTSGPLLFTGELFF. As DNA, the CDR3 is TGTGCCAGCAGCGATGGGACTAGCGGACCTCTTCTATTTACCGGGGAGCTGTTTTTT. Supplemented by reference TRBV9 and TRBJ2-2, the full variable domain reads DSGVTQTPKHLITATGQRVTLRCSPRSGDLSVYWYQQSLDQGLQFLIQYYNGEERAKGNILERFSAQQFPDLHSELNLSSLELGDSALYFCASSDGTSGPLLFTGELFFGEGSRLTVL.

This clonotype was counted many times. The gene calls are TRBV12-3 or TRBV12-4 and TRBJ1-2, with 11 bases matching TRBD1. V shed 5 bases, J shed 8 bases, and the junction held 4 bases outside the gene matches. This CDR3 is built from 13 residues. The chain's CDR3 is CASSKGQGGGYTF. DNA of the CDR3: TGTGCCAGCAGTAAGGGACAGGGGGGAGGCTACACCTTC.

The chain carries TRBV25-1 and TRBJ2-7, with 7 bases that match TRBD2. This CDR3 has 15 residues. After removal of 4 bases from V and 0 bases from J, the junction contained 6 bases not matched to a gene. Germline-derived CDR1 and CDR2 are MGHDK and SYGVNS. CDR3 residues: CASSALAATSYEQYF. CDR3 coding DNA: TGTGCCAGCAGTGCGCTAGCGGCAACCTCCTACGAGCAGTACTTC.

The chain couples TRBV15 to TRBJ2-1, with no clear D. The CDR3 is 17 residues long. Germline CDR1 is LNHNV and CDR2 is YYDKDF (reference sequence). Trimming took 0 bases from V and 0 from J, leaving 12 bases between them. This CDR3 is CATSRDSGASSYNEQFF. CDR3 nucleotides: TGTGCCACCAGCAGAGATTCCGGTGCCAGCTCCTACAATGAGCAGTTCTTC.

The rearrangement joins TRBV5-1 to TRBJ1-4; no clear D. Deletions cut 0 bases from V and 8 bases from J, with 8 bases between. The CDR3 runs 13 residues. Germline V gene data show CDR1 as SGHRS and CDR2 as YFSETQ. CDR3 in amino acids: CASSLVAAEKLFF. Here the CDR3 DNA reads TGCGCCAGCAGCTTGGTGGCAGCCGAAAAACTGTTTTTT.

This clonotype has a count of ten or more. The V gene is TRBV12-3 or TRBV12-4, the J gene TRBJ2-7, with unresolved D. Between the trimmed V and J ends, which lost 0 bases and 4 bases, there was a span of 10 bases. The CDR3 has 14 amino acids. In nucleotides, the CDR3 is TGTGCCAGCAGTTTAGCGCAGAGCGTATACGAGCAGTACTTC. It specifies CASSLAQSVYEQYF.

This clonotype came up many times. The V gene is TRBV7-9, the J gene TRBJ2-1, with D perhaps matching TRBD1 or TRBD2 (5 bases each). The germline CDR1 and CDR2 sequences are SEHNR and FQNEAQ (reference sequence). V was clipped by 3 bases and J by 4 bases, with 13 bases between them. CDR3 length equals 15 residues. CDR3 nucleotide sequence: TGTGCCAGCAGCTTGGGGGAGTTCGTTTACAATGAGCAGTTCTTC. Translation: CASSLGEFVYNEQFF.

At least ten counts were recorded for this clonotype. The rearrangement uses TRBV6-2 or TRBV6-3 and TRBJ2-1; no clear D gene. CDR3 length: 14 residues. The germline V and J ends were trimmed by 5 bases and 2 bases, with 10 bases remaining between them. Germline V gene data show CDR1 as MNHEY and CDR2 as SVGEGT. The CDR3: CASSRLPPYNEQFF. CDR3 bases: TGTGCCAGCAGTCGACTCCCTCCCTACAATGAGCAGTTCTTC.

This clonotype was found many times. V is TRBV29-1 and J is TRBJ1-1; D is possibly TRBD1 (6 bases). V lost 4 bases to trimming and J lost 3 bases, with 12 bases between them. This CDR3 spans 13 amino acids. Germline V gene sequence: CDR1 SQVTM, CDR2 ANQGSEA. The CDR3, as DNA: TGCAGCGTTGTGCGGGGGCGCGACACTGAAGCTTTCTTT. It translates to CSVVRGRDTEAFF.

The J gene is TRBJ2-1, the V gene TRBV18; weak D call: TRBD1 (5 bases). V was trimmed by 3 bases and J by 0 bases, leaving 12 bases between them. This CDR3 has 16 residues. CDR1 KGHSH and CDR2 LQKENI come from the germline V gene. CDR3 DNA sequence: TGTGCCAGCTCACCGCAGACAGCGCTCTCCTACAATGAGCAGTTCTTC. It encodes CASSPQTALSYNEQFF.

There are many counts of this clonotype. This chain's CDR3 is CASSDGGSYGGELFF. In DNA, the CDR3 is TGTGCCAGCAGTGACGGAGGTAGCTATGGCGGGGAGCTGTTTTTT. The chain has TRBV2 and TRBJ2-2, with D possibly being TRBD2 (5 bases). The ends were cut back, 3 bases at V and 7 bases at J, with 15 bases in the middle. Germline assignment: CDR1 SNHLY and CDR2 FYNNEI. CDR3 size: 15 residues.

This clonotype has just a few counts. This rearrangement joins TRBV29-1 to TRBJ2-2, with 8 bases that match TRBD2. The length of the CDR3 is 13 residues. The trim removed 4 bases at V and 4 bases at J, leaving 2 bases unmatched. The germline V gene has CDR1 SQVTM and CDR2 ANQGSEA. Here the CDR3 reads CSVARGGTGELFF. The CDR3 DNA sequence: TGCAGCGTTGCCCGGGGGGGCACCGGGGAGCTGTTTTTT.

The genes are TRBV19 and TRBJ1-2; D is uncertain. CDR3 size: 14 residues. V was trimmed by 5 bases and J by 5 bases, leaving 15 bases between them. In germline, CDR1 is LNHDA, CDR2 SQIVND (reference sequence). This CDR3 reads CASSWTPSGYGYTF. Written as DNA, the CDR3 is TGTGCCAGTAGTTGGACTCCTTCCGGGTATGGCTACACCTTC.